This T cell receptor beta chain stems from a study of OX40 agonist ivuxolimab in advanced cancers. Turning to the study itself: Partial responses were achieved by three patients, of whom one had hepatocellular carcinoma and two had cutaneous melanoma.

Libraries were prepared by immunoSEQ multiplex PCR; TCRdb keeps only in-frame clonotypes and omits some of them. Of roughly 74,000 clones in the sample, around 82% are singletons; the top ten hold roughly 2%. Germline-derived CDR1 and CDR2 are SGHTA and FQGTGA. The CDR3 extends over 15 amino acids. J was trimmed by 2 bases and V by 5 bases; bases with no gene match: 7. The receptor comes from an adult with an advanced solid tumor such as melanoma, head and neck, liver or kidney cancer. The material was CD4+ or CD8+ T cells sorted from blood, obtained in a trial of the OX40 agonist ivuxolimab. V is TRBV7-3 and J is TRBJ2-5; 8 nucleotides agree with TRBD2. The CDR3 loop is CASSIGLARQETQYF. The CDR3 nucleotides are TGTGCCAGCAGCATCGGACTAGCACGACAAGAGACCCAGTACTTC.